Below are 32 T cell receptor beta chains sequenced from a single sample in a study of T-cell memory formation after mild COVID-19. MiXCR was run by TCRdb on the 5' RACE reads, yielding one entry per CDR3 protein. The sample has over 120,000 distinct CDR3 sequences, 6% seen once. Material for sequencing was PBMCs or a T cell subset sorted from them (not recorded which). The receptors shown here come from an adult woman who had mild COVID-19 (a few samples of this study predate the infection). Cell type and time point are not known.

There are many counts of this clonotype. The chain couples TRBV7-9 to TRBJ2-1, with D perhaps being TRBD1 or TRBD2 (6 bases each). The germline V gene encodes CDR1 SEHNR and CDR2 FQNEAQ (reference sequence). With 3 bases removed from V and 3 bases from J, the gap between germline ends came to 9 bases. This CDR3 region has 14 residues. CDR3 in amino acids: CASSFKGGYNEQFF. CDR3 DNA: TGTGCCAGCAGCTTTAAGGGGGGCTACAATGAGCAGTTCTTC.

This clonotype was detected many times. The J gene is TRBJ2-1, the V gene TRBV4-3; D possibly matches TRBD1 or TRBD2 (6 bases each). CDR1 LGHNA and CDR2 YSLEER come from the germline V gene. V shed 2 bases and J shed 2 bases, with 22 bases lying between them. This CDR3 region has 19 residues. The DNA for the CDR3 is TGCGCCAGCAGCCAAAGAGACACCTTGACGGGGGCCGCCTACAATGAGCAGTTCTTC. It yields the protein CASSQRDTLTGAAYNEQFF.

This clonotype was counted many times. CDR3 residues: CASSHGSPTDTQYF. The CDR3 nucleotides are TGTGCCAGCTCACACGGGAGTCCCACAGATACGCAGTATTTT. The V and J genes are TRBV18 and TRBJ2-3; D possibly corresponds to TRBD2 (6 bases). The germline V gene has CDR1 KGHSH and CDR2 LQKENI. Trimming pared 4 bases from V and 2 bases from J, leaving 10 bases between. The CDR3 loop spans 14 amino acids.

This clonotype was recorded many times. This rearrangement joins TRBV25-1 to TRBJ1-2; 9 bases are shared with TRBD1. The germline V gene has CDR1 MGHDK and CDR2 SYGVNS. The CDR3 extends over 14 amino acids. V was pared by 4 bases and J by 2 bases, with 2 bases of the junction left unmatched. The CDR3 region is CASSGDRGNYGYTF. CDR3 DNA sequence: TGTGCCAGCAGTGGAGACAGGGGGAACTATGGCTACACCTTC.

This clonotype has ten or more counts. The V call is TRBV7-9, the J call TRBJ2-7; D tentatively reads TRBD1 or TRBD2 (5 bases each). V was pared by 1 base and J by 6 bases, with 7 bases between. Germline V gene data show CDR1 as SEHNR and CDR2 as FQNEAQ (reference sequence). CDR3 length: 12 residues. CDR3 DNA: TGTGCCAGCAGCTTAGGGGGGTCCGAGCAGTACTTC. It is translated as CASSLGGSEQYF.

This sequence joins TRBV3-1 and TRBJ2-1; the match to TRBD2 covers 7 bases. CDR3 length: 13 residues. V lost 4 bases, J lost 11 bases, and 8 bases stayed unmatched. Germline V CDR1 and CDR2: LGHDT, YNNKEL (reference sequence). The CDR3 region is CASSPGLQLKQFF. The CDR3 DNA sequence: TGTGCCAGCAGCCCGGGACTACAACTAAAGCAGTTCTTC.

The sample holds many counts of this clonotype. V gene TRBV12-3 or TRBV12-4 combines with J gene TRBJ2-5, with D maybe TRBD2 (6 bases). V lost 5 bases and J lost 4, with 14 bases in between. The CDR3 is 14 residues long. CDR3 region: CASSPWDFTETQYF. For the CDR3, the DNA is TGTGCCAGCAGTCCCTGGGACTTTACAGAGACCCAGTACTTC.

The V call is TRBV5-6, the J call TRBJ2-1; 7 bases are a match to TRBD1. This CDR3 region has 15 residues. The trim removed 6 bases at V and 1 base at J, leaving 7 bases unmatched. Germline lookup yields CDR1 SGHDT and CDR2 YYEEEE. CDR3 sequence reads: CASTETGISYNEQFF. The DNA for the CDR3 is TGTGCCAGCACTGAGACAGGGATTTCCTACAATGAGCAGTTCTTC.

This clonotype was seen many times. CDR3 residues: CASSSVQTSTYEQYF. CDR3 nucleotide sequence: TGTGCCAGCAGCTCGGTTCAAACGTCCACCTACGAGCAGTACTTC. The chain links TRBV7-9 to TRBJ2-7; no firm D call. CDR1 and CDR2 (germline): SEHNR, FQNEAQ (reference sequence). V lost 4 bases to trimming and J lost 2 bases, with 15 bases between them. The CDR3 loop spans 15 amino acids. Using reference TRBV7-9 and TRBJ2-7 for the parts outside the CDR3, the full variable domain is DTGVSQNPRHKITKRGQNVTFRCDPISEHNRLYWYRQTLGQGPEFLTYFQNEAQLEKSRLLSDRFSAERPKGSFSTLEIQRTEQGDSAMYLCASSSVQTSTYEQYFGPGTRLTVT.

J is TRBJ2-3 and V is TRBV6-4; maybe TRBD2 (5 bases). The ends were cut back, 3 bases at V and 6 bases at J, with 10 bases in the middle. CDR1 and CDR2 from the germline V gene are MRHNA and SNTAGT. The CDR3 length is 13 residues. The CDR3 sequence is CASSDRGWDTQYF. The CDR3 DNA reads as TGTGCCAGCAGTGATCGGGGATGGGATACGCAGTATTTT.

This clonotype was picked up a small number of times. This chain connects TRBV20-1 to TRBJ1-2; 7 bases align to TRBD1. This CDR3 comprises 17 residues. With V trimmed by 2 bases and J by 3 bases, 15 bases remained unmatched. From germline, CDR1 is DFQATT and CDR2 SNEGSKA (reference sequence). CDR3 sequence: CSARQTGSYGLDYGYTF. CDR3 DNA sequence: TGCAGTGCTAGACAGACAGGGTCATACGGTTTGGACTATGGCTACACCTTC.

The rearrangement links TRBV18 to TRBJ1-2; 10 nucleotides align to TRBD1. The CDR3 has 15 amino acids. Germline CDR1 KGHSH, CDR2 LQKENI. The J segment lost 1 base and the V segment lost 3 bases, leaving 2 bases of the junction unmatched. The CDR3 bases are TGTGCCAGCTCACCGGGACAGGGGATTAACTATGGCTACACCTTC. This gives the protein CASSPGQGINYGYTF.

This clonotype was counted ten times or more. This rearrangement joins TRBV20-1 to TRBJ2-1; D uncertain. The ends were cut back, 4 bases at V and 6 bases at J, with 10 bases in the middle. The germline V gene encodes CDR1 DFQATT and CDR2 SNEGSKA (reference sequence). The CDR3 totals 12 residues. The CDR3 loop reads CSAISGSNEQFF. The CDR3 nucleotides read TGCAGTGCTATCTCCGGGTCCAATGAGCAGTTCTTC.

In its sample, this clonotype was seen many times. This CDR3 is CSVAGEWYQETQYF. CDR3 sequence (DNA): TGCAGTGTAGCGGGAGAATGGTACCAAGAGACCCAGTACTTC. The chain joins TRBV20-1 to TRBJ2-5, with TRBD2 identical over 9 bases. Unmatched junction bases numbered 6, after V lost 7 bases and J lost 0 bases. Germline-derived CDR1 and CDR2 are DFQATT and SNEGSKA (reference sequence). CDR3 length: 14 residues.

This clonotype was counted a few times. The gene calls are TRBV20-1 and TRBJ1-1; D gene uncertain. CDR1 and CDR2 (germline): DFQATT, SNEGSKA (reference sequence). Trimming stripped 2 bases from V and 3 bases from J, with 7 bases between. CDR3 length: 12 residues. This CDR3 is CSARTRYTEAFF. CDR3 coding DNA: TGCAGTGCTAGAACGCGATACACTGAAGCTTTCTTT.

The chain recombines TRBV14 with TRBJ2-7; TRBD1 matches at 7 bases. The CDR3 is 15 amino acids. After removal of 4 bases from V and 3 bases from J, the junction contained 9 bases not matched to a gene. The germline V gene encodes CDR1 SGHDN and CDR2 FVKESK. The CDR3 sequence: CASSRLRDSYYEQYF. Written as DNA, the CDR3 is TGTGCCAGCAGCCGTCTCCGGGACAGCTACTACGAGCAGTACTTC.

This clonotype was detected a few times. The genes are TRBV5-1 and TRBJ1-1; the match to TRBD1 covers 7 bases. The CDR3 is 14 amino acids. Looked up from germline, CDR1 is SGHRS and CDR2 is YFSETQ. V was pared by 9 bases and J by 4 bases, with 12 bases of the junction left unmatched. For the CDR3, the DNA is TGCGCCACCTCCCAGGGGGACGGGTCCACTGAAGCTTTCTTT. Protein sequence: CATSQGDGSTEAFF.

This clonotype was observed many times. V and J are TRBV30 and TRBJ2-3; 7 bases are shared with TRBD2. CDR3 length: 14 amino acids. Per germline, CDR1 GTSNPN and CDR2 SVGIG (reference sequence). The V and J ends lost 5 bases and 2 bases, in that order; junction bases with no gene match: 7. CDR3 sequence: CAWRRGGATDTQYF. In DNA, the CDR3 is TGTGCCTGGCGGAGGGGAGGGGCCACAGATACGCAGTATTTT. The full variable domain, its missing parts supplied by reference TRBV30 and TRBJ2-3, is SQTIHQWPATLVQPVGSPLSLECTVEGTSNPNLYWYRQAAGRGLQLLFYSVGIGQISSEVPQNLSASRPQDRQFILSSKKLLLSDSGFYLCAWRRGGATDTQYFGPGTRLTVL.

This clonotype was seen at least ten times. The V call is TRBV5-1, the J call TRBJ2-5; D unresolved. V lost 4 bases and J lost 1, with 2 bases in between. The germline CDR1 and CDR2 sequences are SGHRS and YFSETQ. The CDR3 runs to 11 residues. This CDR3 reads CASSVQETQYF. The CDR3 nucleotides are TGCGCCAGCAGCGTCCAAGAGACCCAGTACTTC. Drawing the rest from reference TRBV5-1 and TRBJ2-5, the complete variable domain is KAGVTQTPRYLIKTRGQQVTLSCSPISGHRSVSWYQQTPGQGLQFLFEYFSETQRNKGNFPGRFSGRQFSNSRSEMNVSTLELGDSALYLCASSVQETQYFGPGTRLLVL.

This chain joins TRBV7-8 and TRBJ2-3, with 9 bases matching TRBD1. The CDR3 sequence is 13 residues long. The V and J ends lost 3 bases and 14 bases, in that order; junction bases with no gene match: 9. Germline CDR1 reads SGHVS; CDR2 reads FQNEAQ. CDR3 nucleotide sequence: TGTGCCAGCAGCTTTGGCGGATCGGACAGGGGGTATTTT. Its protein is CASSFGGSDRGYF.

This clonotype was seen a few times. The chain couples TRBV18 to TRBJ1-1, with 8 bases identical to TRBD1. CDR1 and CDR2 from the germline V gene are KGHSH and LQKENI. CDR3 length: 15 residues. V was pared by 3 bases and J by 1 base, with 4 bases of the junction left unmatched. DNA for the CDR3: TGTGCCAGCTCACCCCAACAGGGGGAGAACACTGAAGCTTTCTTT. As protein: CASSPQQGENTEAFF.

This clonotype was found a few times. In DNA, the CDR3 is TGTGCCAGCAGTGACAGGGGTTTGAGTGGCACTGAAGCTTTCTTT. Protein product: CASSDRGLSGTEAFF. The gene calls are TRBV2 and TRBJ1-1, with a possible D match to TRBD1 (6 bases). The V end was cut by 3 bases, the J end by 4 bases, with 15 bases between. This CDR3 is built from 15 residues. Germline CDR1 and CDR2: SNHLY and FYNNEI.

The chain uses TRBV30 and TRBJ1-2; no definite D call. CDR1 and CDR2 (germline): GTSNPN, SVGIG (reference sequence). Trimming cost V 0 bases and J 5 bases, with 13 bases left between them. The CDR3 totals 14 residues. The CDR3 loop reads CAWSVPAFSYGYTF. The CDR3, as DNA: TGTGCCTGGAGTGTACCGGCCTTTTCGTATGGCTACACCTTC.

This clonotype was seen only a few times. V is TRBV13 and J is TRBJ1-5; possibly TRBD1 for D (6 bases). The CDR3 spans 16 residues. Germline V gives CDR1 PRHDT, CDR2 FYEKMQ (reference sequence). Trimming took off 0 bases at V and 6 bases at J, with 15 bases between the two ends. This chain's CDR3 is CASSLGQGGLGQPQHF. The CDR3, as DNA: TGTGCCAGCAGCTTAGGACAGGGCGGACTAGGTCAGCCCCAGCATTTT.

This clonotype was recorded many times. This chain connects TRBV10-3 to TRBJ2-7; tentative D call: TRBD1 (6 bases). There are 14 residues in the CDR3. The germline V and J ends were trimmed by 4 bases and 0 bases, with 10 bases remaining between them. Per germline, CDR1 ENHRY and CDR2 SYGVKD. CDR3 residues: CAISVRDTSYEQYF. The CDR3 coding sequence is TGTGCCATCAGTGTCCGGGACACCTCCTACGAGCAGTACTTC.

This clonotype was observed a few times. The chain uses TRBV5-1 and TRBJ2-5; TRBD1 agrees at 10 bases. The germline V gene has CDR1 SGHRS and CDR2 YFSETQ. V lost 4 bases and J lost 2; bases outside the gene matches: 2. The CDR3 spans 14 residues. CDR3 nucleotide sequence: TGCGCCAGCAGCGGGGGACAGGGGCAAGAGACCCAGTACTTC. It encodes CASSGGQGQETQYF.

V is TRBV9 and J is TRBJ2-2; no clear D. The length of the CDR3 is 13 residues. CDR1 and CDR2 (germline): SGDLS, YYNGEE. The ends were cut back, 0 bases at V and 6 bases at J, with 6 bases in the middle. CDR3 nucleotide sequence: TGTGCCAGCAGCGTAGTCCCGGCCGGGGAGCTGTTTTTT. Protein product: CASSVVPAGELFF.

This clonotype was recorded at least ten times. CDR3 protein: CASSLTRTSGRPSYNEQFF. In nucleotides, the CDR3 is TGTGCCAGCAGCCTAACGCGGACTAGCGGGAGGCCCTCCTACAATGAGCAGTTCTTC. The V call is TRBV7-9, the J call TRBJ2-1; 14 bases line up with TRBD2. Germline assignment: CDR1 SEHNR and CDR2 FQNEAQ (reference sequence). The CDR3 is 19 residues long. The J segment lost 0 bases and the V segment lost 5 bases, leaving 9 bases of the junction unmatched. The full variable domain, its missing parts supplied by reference TRBV7-9 and TRBJ2-1, is DTGVSQNPRHKITKRGQNVTFRCDPISEHNRLYWYRQTLGQGPEFLTYFQNEAQLEKSRLLSDRFSAERPKGSFSTLEIQRTEQGDSAMYLCASSLTRTSGRPSYNEQFFGPGTRLTVL.

The CDR3 DNA reads TGTGCCAGCAGCGAGGGAGGTTTGCAGCCCCAGCATTTT. This sequence encodes CASSEGGLQPQHF. This rearrangement joins TRBV7-9 to TRBJ1-5; unclear D gene. V was trimmed by 5 bases and J by 7 bases, leaving 12 bases between them. This CDR3 has 13 amino acids. Germline V CDR1 and CDR2: SEHNR, FQNEAQ (reference sequence).

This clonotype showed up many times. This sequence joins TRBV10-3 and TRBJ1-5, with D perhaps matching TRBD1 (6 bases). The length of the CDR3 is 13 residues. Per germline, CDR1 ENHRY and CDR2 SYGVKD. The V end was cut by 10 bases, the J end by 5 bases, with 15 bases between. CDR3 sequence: CATRGRGDQPQHF. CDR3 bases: TGTGCCACCCGGGGGAGGGGGGATCAGCCCCAGCATTTT.

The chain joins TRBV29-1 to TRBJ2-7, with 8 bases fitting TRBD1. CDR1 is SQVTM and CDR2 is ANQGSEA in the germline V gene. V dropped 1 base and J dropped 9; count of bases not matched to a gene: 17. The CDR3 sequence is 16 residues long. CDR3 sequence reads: CSVEARTGNGLWVQYF. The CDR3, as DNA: TGCAGCGTTGAAGCTCGGACAGGGAACGGACTATGGGTGCAGTACTTC.

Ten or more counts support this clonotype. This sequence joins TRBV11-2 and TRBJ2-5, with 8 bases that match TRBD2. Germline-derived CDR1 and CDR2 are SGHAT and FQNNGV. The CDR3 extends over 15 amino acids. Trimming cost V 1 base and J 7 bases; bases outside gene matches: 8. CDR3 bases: TGTGCCAGCAGCTTAGTAGTAGCGGGGTCGGGGACCCAGTACTTC. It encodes CASSLVVAGSGTQYF.